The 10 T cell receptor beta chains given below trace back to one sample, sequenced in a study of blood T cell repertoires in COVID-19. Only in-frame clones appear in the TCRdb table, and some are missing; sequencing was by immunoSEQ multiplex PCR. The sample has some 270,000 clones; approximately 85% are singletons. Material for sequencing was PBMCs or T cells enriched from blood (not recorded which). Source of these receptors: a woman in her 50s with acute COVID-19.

CDR3 in DNA: TGTGCCAGCAGCGTAAAGATTAGCGTTACCGGGGAGCTGTTTTTT. This translates into CASSVKISVTGELFF. The J gene is TRBJ2-2, the V gene TRBV9; D perhaps matches TRBD2 (5 bases). The ends were cut back, 1 base at V and 5 bases at J, with 12 bases in the middle. The CDR3 consists of 15 residues. Germline V lookup: CDR1 SGDLS, CDR2 YYNGEE.

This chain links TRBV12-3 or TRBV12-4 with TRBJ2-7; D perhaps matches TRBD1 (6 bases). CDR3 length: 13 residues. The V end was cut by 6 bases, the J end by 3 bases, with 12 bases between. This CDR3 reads CASSNTQGYEQYF. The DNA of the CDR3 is TGTGCCAGCAGCAACACACAGGGCTACGAGCAGTACTTC.

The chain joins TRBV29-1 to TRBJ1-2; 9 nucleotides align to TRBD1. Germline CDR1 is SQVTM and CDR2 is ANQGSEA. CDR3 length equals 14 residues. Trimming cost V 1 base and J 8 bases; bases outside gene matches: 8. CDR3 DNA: TGCAGCGTTGAAGGGCGACAGGGGGACGAAGGCTACACCTTC. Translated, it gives CSVEGRQGDEGYTF.

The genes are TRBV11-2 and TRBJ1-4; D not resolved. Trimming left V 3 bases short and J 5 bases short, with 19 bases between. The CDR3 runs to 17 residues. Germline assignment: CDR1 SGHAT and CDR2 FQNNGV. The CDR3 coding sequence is TGTGCCAGCAGCTTTATCCCCGGGTCGGGTAGAAATGAAAAACTGTTTTTT. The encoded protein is CASSFIPGSGRNEKLFF.

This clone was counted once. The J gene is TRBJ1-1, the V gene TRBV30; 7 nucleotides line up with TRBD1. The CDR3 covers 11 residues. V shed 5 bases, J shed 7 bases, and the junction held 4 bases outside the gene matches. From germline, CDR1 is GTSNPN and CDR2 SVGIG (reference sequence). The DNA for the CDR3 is TGTGCCTGGGACAGGGTCGGTGAAGCTTTCTTT. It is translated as CAWDRVGEAFF.

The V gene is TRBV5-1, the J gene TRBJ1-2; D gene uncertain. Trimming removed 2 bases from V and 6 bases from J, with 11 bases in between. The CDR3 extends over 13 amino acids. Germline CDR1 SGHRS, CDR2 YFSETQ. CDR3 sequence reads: CASSFEGFDGYTF. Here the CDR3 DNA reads TGCGCCAGCAGCTTCGAGGGTTTCGATGGCTACACCTTC. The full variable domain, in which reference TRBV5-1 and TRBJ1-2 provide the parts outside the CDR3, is KAGVTQTPRYLIKTRGQQVTLSCSPISGHRSVSWYQQTPGQGLQFLFEYFSETQRNKGNFPGRFSGRQFSNSRSEMNVSTLELGDSALYLCASSFEGFDGYTFGSGTRLTVV.

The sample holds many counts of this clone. The CDR3 loop reads CASSGGTARRTF. DNA of the CDR3: TGTGCCAGCAGCGGCGGGACAGCCAGGCGCACCTTC. This chain links TRBV5-6 with TRBJ1-2; TRBD1 agrees at 7 bases. The germline V gene has CDR1 SGHDT and CDR2 YYEEEE. This CDR3 has 12 amino acids. V dropped 4 bases and J dropped 13; count of bases not matched to a gene: 10.

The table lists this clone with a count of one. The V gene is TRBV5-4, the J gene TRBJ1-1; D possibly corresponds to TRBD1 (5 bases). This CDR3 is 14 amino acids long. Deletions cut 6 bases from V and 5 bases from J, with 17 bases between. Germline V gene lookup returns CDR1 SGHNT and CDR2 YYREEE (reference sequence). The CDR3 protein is CASTAGQGRTEAFF. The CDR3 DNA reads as TGTGCCAGCACCGCCGGGCAGGGTCGGACTGAAGCTTTCTTT.

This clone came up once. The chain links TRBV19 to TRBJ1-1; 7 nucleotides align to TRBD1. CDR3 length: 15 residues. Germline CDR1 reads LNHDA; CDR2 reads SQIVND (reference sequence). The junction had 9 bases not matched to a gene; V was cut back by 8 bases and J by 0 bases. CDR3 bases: TGTGCCAGTGGGCCGGGACAGCCCATGAACACTGAAGCTTTCTTT. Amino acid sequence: CASGPGQPMNTEAFF.

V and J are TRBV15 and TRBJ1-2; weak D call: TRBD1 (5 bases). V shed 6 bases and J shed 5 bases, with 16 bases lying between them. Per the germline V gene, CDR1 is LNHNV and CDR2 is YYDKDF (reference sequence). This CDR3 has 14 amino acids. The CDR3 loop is CATRLGGDPYGYTF. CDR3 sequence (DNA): TGTGCCACCAGATTAGGAGGGGACCCGTATGGCTACACCTTC.